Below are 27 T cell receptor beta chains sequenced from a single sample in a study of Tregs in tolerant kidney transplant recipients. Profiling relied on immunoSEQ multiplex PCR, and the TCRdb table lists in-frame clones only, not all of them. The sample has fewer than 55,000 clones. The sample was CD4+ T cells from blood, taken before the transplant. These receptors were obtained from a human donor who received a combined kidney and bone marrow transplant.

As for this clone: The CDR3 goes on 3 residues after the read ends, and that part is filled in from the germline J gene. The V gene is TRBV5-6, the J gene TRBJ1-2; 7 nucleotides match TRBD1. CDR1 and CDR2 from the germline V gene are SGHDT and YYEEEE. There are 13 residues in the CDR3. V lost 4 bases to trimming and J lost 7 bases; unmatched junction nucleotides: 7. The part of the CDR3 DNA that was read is TGTGCCAGCAGCGCGACAGGGAGGGGTGGC. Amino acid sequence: CASSATGRGG. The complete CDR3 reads CASSATGRGGYTF.

CDR3 bases read: TGCGCCAGCAGTGAGTCTTTAGGGGAACCCTACGAG. This codes for CASSESLGEPYE. The whole CDR3 reads CASSESLGEPYEQYF. The chain links TRBV10-1 to TRBJ2-7; D may be TRBD1 (5 bases). The read ends 3 residues before the CDR3 terminus; that terminus is restored from the germline J gene. V gave up 0 bases and J gave up 2 bases, with 11 bases separating them. The CDR3 has 15 amino acids. The germline V gene has CDR1 WNHNN and CDR2 SYGVQD (reference sequence).

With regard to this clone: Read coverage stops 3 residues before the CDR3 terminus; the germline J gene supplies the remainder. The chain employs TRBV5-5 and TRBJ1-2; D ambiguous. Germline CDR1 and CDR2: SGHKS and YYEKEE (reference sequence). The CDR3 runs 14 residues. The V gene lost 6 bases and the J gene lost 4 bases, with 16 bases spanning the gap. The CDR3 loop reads CASNYDGLSYGYTF. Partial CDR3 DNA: TGTGCCAGCAACTACGACGGGTTGAGCTATGGC.

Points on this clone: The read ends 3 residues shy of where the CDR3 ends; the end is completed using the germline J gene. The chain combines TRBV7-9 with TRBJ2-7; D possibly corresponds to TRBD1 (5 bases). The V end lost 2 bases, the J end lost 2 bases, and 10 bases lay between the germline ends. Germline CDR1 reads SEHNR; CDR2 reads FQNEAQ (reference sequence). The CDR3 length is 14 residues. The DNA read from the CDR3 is TGTGCCAGCAGCTTATCCCAGGGAACCTACGAG. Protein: CASSLSQGTYE. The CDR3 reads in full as CASSLSQGTYEQYF.

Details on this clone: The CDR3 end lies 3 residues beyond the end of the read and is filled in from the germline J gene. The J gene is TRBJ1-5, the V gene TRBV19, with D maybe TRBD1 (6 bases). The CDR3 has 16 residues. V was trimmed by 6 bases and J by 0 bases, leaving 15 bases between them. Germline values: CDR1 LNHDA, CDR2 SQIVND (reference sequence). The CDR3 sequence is CASSPGQTGSNQPQHF. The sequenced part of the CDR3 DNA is TGTGCCAGTAGCCCAGGACAGACCGGTAGCAATCAGCCC.

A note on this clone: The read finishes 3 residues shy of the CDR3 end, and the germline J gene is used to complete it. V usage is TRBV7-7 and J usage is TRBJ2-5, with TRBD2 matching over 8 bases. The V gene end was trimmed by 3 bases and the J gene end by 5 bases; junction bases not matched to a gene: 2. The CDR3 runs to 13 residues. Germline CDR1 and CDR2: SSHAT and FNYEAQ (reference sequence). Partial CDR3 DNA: TGTGCCAGCAGCTTTTCGGGGGGGGAGACC. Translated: CASSFSGGET. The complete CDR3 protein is CASSFSGGETQYF.

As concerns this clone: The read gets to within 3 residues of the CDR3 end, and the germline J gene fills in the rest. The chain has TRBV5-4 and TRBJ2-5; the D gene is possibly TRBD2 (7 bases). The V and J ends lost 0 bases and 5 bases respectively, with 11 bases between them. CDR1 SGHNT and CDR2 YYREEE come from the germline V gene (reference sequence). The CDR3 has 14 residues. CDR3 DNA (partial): TGTGCCAGCAGCTTGGAGGGGGGGAGGGAGACC. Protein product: CASSLEGGRET. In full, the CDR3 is CASSLEGGRETQYF. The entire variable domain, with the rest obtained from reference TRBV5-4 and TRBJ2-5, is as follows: ETGVTQSPTHLIKTRGQQVTLRCSSQSGHNTVSWYQQALGQGPQFIFQYYREEENGRGNFPPRFSGLQFPNYSSELNVNALELDDSALYLCASSLEGGRETQYFGPGTRLLVL.

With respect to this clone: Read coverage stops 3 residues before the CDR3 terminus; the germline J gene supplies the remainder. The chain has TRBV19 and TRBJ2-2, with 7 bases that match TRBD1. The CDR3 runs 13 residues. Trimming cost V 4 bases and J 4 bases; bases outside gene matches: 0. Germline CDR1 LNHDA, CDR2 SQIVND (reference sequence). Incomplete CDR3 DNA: TGTGCCAGTAGTAAGGGGGCCACCGGGGAG. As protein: CASSKGATGE. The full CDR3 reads CASSKGATGELFF.

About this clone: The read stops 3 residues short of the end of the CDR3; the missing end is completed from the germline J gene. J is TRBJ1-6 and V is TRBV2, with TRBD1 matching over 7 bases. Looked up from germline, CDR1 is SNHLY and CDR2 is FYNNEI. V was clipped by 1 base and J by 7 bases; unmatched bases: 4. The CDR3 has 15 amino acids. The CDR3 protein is CASSEGRGRNSPLHF. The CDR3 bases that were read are TGTGCCAGCAGTGAAGGCAGGGGGAGGAATTCACCC.

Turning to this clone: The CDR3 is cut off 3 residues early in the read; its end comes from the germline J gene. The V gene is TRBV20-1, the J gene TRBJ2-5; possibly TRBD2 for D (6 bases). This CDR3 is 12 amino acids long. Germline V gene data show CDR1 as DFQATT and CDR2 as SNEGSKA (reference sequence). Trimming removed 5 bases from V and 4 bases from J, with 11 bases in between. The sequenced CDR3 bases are TGCAGTGCTGTAGGGGAGGTAGAGACC. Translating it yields CSAVGEVET. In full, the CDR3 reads CSAVGEVETQYF.

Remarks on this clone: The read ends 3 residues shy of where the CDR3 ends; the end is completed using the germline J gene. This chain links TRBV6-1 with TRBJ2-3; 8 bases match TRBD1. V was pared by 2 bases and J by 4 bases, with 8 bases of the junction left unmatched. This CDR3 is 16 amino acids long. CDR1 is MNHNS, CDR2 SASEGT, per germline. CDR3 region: CASSERAQGEADTQYF. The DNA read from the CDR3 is TGTGCCAGCAGTGAAAGGGCACAGGGGGAAGCAGATACG.

The CDR3 sequence is CASSSAGGSSYEQYF. The covered CDR3 bases are TGTGCCAGTAGTTCCGCCGGGGGGAGCTCCTACGAG. The chain employs TRBV19 and TRBJ2-7; 7 bases are shared with TRBD2. The read halts 3 residues ahead of the CDR3 end, with the missing end drawn from the germline J gene. After removal of 5 bases from V and 0 bases from J, the junction contained 7 bases not matched to a gene. Germline CDR1 is LNHDA and CDR2 is SQIVND (reference sequence). The CDR3 has 15 residues.

CDR3 region: CASSYSSQRTGYEQYF. The CDR3 DNA, read in part, is TGTGCCAGCAGTTACTCCTCCCAGCGGACGGGGTACGAG. The gene calls are TRBV6-2 or TRBV6-3 and TRBJ2-7; D may be TRBD2 (5 bases). The CDR3 end is not reached by the read, which stops 3 residues before it; the germline J gene fills it in. Germline assignment: CDR1 MNHEY and CDR2 SVGEGT. This CDR3 has 16 amino acids. V lost 0 bases and J 4 bases, leaving 16 bases between the germline ends.

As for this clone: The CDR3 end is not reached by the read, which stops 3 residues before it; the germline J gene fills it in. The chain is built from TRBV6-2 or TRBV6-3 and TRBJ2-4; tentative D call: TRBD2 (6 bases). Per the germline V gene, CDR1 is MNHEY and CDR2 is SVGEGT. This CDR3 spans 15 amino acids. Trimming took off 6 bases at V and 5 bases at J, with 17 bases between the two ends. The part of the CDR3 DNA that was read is TGTGCCAGCAGACCCCTAGCGCGCCCGGAAAACATT. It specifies CASRPLARPENI. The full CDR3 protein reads CASRPLARPENIQYF.

The CDR3 bases that were read are TGTGCCAGCACCGTAGGGGGTGGGTCCTACGAG. It encodes CASTVGGGSYE. Given in full, the CDR3 is CASTVGGGSYEQYF. The rearrangement links TRBV7-2 to TRBJ2-7; perhaps TRBD1 as D (6 bases). The read terminates 3 residues before the CDR3 end, so the remaining end is supplied by the germline J gene. Between the trimmed V and J ends, which lost 7 bases and 1 base, there was a span of 14 bases. Germline V gene sequence: CDR1 SGHTA, CDR2 FQGNSA. There are 14 residues in the CDR3.

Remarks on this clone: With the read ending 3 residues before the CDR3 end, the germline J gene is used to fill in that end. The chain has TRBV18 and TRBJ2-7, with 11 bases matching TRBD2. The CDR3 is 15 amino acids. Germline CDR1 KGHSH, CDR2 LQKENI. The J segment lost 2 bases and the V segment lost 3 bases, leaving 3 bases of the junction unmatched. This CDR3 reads CASSPGLAVTYEQYF. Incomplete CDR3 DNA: TGTGCCAGCTCACCGGGACTAGCGGTAACCTACGAG. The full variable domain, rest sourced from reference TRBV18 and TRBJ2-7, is NAGVMQNPRHLVRRRGQEARLRCSPMKGHSHVYWYRQLPEEGLKFMVYLQKENIIDESGMPKERFSAEFPKEGPSILRIQQVVRGDSAAYFCASSPGLAVTYEQYFGPGTRLTVT.

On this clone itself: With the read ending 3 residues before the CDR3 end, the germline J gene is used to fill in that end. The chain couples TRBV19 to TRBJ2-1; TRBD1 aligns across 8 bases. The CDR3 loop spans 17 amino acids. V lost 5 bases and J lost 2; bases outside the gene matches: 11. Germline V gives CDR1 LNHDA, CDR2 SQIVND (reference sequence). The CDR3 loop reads CASSAWGQGATYNEQFF. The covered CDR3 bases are TGTGCCAGTAGTGCCTGGGGGCAGGGGGCGACCTACAATGAG.

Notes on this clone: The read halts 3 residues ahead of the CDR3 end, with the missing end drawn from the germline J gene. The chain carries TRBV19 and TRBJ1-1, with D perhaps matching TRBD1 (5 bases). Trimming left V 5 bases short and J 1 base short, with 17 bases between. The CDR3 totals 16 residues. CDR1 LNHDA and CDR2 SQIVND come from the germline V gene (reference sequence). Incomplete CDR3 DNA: TGTGCCAGTAGTGCCCCAGGGCTTACGGGGAACACTGAA. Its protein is CASSAPGLTGNTE. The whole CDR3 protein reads CASSAPGLTGNTEAFF.

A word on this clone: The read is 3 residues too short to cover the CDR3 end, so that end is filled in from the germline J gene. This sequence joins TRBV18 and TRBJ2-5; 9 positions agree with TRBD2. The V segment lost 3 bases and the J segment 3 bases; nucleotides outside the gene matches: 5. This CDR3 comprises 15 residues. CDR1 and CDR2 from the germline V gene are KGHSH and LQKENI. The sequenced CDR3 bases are TGTGCCAGCTCACCGCTAGCGGGGAACGAAGAGACC. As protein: CASSPLAGNEET. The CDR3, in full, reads CASSPLAGNEETQYF.

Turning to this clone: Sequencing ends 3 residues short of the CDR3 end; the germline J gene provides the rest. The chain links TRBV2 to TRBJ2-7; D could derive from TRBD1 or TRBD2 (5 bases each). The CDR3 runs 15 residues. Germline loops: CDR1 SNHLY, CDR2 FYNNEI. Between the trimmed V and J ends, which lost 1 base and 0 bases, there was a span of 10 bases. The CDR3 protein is CASSEGQGASYEQYF. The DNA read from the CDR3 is TGTGCCAGCAGTGAAGGGCAGGGAGCCTCCTACGAG.

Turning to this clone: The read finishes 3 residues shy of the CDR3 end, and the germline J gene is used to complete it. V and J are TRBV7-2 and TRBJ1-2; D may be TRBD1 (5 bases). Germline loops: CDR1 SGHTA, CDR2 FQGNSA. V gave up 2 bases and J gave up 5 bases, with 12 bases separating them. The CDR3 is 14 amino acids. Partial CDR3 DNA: TGTGCCAGCAGCTTACAGGGAGGTGGTTATGGC. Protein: CASSLQGGGYG. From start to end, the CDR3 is CASSLQGGGYGYTF.

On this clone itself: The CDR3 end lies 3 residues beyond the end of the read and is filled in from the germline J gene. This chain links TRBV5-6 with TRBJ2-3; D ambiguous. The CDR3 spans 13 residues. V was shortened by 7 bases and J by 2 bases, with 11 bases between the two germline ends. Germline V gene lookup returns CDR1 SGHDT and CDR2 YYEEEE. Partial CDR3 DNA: TGTGCCAGCTCGTCAGGAGTCACAGATACG. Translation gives CASSSGVTDT. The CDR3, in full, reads CASSSGVTDTQYF.

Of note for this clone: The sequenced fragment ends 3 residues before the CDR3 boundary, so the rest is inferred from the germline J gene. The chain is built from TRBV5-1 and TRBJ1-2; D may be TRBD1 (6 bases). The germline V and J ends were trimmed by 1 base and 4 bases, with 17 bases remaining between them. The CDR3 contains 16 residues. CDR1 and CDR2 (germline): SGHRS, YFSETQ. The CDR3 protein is CASSLLTGGSGYGYTF. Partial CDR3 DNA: TGCGCCAGCAGCTTGTTGACGGGGGGCTCAGGCTATGGC.

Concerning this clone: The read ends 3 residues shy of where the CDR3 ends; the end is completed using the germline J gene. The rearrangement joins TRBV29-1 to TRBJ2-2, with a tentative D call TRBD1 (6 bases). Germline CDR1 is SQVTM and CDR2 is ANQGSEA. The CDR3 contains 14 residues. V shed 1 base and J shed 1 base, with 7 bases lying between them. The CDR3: CSVEAGQNTGELFF. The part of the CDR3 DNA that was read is TGCAGCGTTGAAGCGGGACAGAACACCGGGGAG.

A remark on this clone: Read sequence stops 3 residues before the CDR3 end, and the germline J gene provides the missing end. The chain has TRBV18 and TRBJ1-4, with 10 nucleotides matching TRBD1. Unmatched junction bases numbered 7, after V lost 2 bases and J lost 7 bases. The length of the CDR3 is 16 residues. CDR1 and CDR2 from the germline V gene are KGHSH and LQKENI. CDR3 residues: CASSPARQGAGEKLFF. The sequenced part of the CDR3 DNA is TGTGCCAGCTCACCAGCTCGACAGGGGGCAGGTGAAAAA.

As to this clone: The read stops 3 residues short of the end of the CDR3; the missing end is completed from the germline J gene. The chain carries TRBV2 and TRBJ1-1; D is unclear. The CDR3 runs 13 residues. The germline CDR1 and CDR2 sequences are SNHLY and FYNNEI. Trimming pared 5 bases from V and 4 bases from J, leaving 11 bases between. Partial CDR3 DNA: TGTGCCAGCAGTCTCATCTATGGCACTGAA. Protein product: CASSLIYGTE. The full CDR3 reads CASSLIYGTEAFF.

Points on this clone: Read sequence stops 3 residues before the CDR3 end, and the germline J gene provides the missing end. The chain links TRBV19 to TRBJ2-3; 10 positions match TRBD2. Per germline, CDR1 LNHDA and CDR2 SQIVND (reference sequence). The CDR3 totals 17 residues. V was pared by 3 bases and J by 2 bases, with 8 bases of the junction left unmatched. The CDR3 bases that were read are TGTGCCAGTAGTATTATAGCGGGAGGTCCCCACACAGATACG. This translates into CASSIIAGGPHTDT. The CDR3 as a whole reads CASSIIAGGPHTDTQYF. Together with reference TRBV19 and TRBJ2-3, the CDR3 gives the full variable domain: DGGITQSPKYLFRKEGQNVTLSCEQNLNHDAMYWYRQDPGQGLRLIYYSQIVNDFQKGDIAEGYSVSREKKESFPLTVTSAQKNPTAFYLCASSIIAGGPHTDTQYFGPGTRLTVL.